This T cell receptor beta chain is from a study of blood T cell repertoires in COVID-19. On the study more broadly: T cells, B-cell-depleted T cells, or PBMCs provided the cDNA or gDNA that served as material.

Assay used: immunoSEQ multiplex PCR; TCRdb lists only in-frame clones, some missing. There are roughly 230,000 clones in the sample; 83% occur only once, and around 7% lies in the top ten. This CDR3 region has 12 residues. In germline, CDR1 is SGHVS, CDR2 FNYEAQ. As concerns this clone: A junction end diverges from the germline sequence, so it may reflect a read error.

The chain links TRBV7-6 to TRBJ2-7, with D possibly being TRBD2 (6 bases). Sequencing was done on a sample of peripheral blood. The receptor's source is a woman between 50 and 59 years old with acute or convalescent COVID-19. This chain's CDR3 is CASSLVGGDTDF. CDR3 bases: TGTGCCAGCAGCTTAGTCGGAGGGGATACGGACTTC.